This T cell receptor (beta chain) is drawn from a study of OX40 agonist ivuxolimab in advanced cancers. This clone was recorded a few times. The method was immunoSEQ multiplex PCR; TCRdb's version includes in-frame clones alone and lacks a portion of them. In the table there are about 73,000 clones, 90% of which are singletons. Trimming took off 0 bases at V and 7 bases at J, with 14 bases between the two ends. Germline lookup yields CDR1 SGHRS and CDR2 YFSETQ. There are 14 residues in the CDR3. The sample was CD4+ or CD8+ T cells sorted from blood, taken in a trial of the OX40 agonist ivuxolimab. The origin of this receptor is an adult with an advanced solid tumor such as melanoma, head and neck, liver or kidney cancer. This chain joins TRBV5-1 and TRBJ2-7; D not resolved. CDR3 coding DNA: TGCGCCAGCAGCTTGGAAAATGGGCCTAGGGAGCAGTACTTC. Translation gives CASSLENGPREQYF.